This is a list of T cell receptor beta chains from one sample in a study of T cell responses to AZD1222 COVID-19 vaccine. Using immunoSEQ multiplex PCR, the repertoire was profiled, and TCRdb retains in-frame clones only, with some absent. The data show some 150,000 clones, about 92% seen once. This specimen was peripheral blood, taken on day 0 of AZD1222 vaccination. These receptors all stem from an adult in good health. Each CDR3 is given with its conserved first and last residue.

TRBV7-9	TRBJ1-4	15	CASSPGQVTDEKLFF
TRBV28	TRBJ1-5	16	CASSLVLSSGNQPQHF
TRBV7-6	TRBJ2-5	15	CASSLGQGTQETQYF
TRBV12-3/TRBV12-4	TRBJ2-7	12	CASSSYSYEQYF
TRBV21-1	TRBJ1-1	15	CASNSTGGMNTEAFF
TRBV6-5	TRBJ1-4	14	CASSNPGSNEKLFF
TRBV7-9	TRBJ2-7	15	CASSHHQDGPYEQYF
TRBV5-1	TRBJ2-1	15	CASSLDTTSYNEQFF
TRBV11-2	TRBJ1-1	15	CASSLHGQGVTEAFF
TRBV5-1	TRBJ1-2	14	CASSLDREGYGYTF
TRBV6-5	TRBJ1-2	14	CASRATGRNYGYTF